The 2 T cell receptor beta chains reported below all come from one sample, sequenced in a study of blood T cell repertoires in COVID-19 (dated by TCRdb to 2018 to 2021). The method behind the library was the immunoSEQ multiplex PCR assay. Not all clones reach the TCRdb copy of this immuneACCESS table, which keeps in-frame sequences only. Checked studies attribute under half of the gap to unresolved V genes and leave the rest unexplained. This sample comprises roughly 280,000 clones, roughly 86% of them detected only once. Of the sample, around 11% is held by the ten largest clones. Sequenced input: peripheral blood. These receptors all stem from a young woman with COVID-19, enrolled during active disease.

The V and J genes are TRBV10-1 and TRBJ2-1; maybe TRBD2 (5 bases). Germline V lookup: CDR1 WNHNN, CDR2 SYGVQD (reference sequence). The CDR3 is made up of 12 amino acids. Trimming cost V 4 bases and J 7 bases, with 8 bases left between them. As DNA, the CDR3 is TGCGCCAGCAGTGCGGACTTGAATGAGCAGTTCTTC. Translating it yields CASSADLNEQFF.

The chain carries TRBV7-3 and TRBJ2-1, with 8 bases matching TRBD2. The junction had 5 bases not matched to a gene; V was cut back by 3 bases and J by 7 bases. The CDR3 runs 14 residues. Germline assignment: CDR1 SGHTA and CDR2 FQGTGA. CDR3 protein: CASSFSGGLNEQFF. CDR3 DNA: TGTGCCAGCAGCTTTTCGGGAGGGCTGAATGAGCAGTTCTTC.